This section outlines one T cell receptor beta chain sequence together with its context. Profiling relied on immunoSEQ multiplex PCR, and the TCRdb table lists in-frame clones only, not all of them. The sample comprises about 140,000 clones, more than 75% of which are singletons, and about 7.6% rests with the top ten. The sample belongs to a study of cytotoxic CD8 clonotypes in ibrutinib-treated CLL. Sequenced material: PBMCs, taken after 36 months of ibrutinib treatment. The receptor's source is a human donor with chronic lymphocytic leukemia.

For the CDR3, the DNA is TGTGCCAGCAGCTTAACCAGGGCTAATGGAAACACCATATATTTT. It yields the protein CASSLTRANGNTIYF. This sequence joins TRBV7-9 and TRBJ1-3, with D tentatively TRBD1 (5 bases). CDR3 length equals 15 residues. Germline loops: CDR1 SEHNR, CDR2 FQNEAQ (reference sequence). The V end was cut by 2 bases, the J end by 3 bases, with 11 bases between.